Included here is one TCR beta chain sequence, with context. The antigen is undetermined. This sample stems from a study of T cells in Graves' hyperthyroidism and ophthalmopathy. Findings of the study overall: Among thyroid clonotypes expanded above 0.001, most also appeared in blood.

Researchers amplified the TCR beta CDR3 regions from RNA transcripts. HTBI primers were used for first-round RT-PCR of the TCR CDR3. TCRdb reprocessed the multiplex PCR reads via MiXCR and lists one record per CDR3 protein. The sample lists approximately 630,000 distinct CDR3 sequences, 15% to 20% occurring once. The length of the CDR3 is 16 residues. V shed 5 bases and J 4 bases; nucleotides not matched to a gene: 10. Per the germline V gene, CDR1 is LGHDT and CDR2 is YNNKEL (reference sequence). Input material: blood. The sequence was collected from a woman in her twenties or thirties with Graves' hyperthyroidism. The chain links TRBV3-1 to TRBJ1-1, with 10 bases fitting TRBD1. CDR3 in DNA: TGTGCCAGCAGCGCCCGGGACAGGGGTTGGGGCACTGAAGCTTTCTTT. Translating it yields CASSARDRGWGTEAFF.